This record concerns one T cell receptor (beta chain) sequence. Its specific antigen is unknown. Nothing much larger sits one base from this clone, and base qualities are not available. In the paper's terms, the time point label means: about 28 days (+/-7) after the second vaccine dose. AZD1222 recipients with second doses at about 4 weeks or about 12 weeks were pooled, because spike-specific TCR depth and breadth did not differ between schedules. Samples from vaccinated people were obtained from the UK trials COV001 and COV002, which included a single-blind randomized controlled phase 2/3 trial of AZD1222 (ChAdOx1 nCoV-19) in healthy adults. Trial participant PBMC samples were collected at day 0 and day 28 after the second dose for TCRbeta chain sequencing. The CDR3 regions of human TCRbeta chains were analyzed by immunosequencing. As for the authors' bioinformatics: TCRs in the repertoires were matched against a reference library of SARS-CoV-2-specific TCRs that had been generated with the MIRA antigen-specificity platform. Breadth meant the fraction of unique TCRs that were SARS-CoV-2-associated, whereas depth meant the fraction of total T cells that were SARS-CoV-2-associated. Using the MIRA data, every spike-specific TCR was mapped to the spike region that the TCR reacted to and assigned to either a CD4 or a CD8 class. Log10-transformed breadth and depth values were compared by one-way ANOVA with Sidak's multiple comparisons tests. Sourced from immuneACCESS, this table was stored by TCRdb with only in-frame sequences that have V and J called. A share of the clones is absent; for the studies checked, an unresolved V gene accounts for under half, and the remainder has no known explanation. The V and J calls and clone size come from that table; D and trimming were worked out from the DNA. This sample is represented by 95,000 to 100,000 clones; 80% to 90% of them were singletons. Around 9.6% of the sample is in the top ten clones.

This specimen belongs to a study of T cell responses to AZD1222 COVID-19 vaccine (dated by TCRdb to 2020 to 2022). As for the study more broadly: TCR sequencing covered 230 to 250 trial participants: around 210 given two doses of AZD1222 and about 26 given two doses of MenACWY control vaccine. Enrollment into the trials was organized by age into subgroups of 18-55, 56-69 and 70-plus years, and those subgroups contained roughly 160, 29 and 62 TCR-sequenced participants, respectively.

On the study overall, not on this receptor specifically: Reportedly, close to half of the unique spike-specific TCRs recognized epitopes lying outside the regions that are mutated in the B.1.351 and B.1.1.7 variants. Because no samples from the day 14 peak response were available, repertoires could be characterized only after the peak T cell response. Participants were mostly white British and included more females than males, and it was suggested by the authors that clonal diversity may have been underestimated. The whole spike protein was spanned by vaccine-associated CD4 TCRs, and dominant responses were seen in regions 160-218 and 743-854. Conclusions about previously exposed vaccinees are limited, since just a handful of AZD1222 recipients were seropositive for SARS-CoV-2 at baseline. The 56-69-year group was small, and its depth increase did not reach significance, likely because of low power. Spike-specific TCR breadth and depth rose significantly after two AZD1222 doses compared with day 0 and with MenACWY recipients.

The germline V gene sets CDR1 to SGHVS and CDR2 to FQNEAQ. V is pruned by 7 bases and J by 2 bases, leaving 8 bases of the junction without a gene match. The CDR3 sequence holds 16 residues, the cysteine and phenylalanine included. The sequence is cut down to CDR3 DNA, 48 bases in frame from base 1. This chain joins TRBV7-8 to TRBJ2-3; 11 of the junction bases match TRBD2. The material was peripheral blood, obtained 28 days after the second AZD1222 dose. This TCR was sampled from an adult who received the AZD1222 COVID-19 vaccine. Here the CDR3 is given as CASMGGLADYTDTQYF. The DNA reads TGTGCCAGCATGGGGGGACTAGCGGATTACACAGATACGCAGTATTTT.